This T cell receptor (beta chain) derives from a study of blood T cell repertoires in COVID-19. Overall study context: T cells, B-cell-depleted T cells, or PBMCs supplied cDNA or gDNA.

Measured with immunoSEQ multiplex PCR; TCRdb has only the in-frame clones, and not every one. The sample comprises about 140,000 clones, around 83% of which are singletons, and about 8.9% rests with the top ten. The origin of this receptor is a young man with COVID-19, enrolled during active disease. The sequenced sample was peripheral blood.

The CDR3 region is CASSPTGGQETQYF. Written as DNA, the CDR3 is TGTGCCAGCTCACCTACCGGGGGACAAGAGACCCAGTACTTC. The chain carries TRBV18 and TRBJ2-5; D might be TRBD2 (6 bases). V was pared by 3 bases and J by 2 bases, with 10 bases between. Germline V gene data show CDR1 as KGHSH and CDR2 as LQKENI. The CDR3 is made up of 14 amino acids. Full variable domain (missing parts from reference TRBV18 and TRBJ2-5): NAGVMQNPRHLVRRRGQEARLRCSPMKGHSHVYWYRQLPEEGLKFMVYLQKENIIDESGMPKERFSAEFPKEGPSILRIQQVVRGDSAAYFCASSPTGGQETQYFGPGTRLLVL.